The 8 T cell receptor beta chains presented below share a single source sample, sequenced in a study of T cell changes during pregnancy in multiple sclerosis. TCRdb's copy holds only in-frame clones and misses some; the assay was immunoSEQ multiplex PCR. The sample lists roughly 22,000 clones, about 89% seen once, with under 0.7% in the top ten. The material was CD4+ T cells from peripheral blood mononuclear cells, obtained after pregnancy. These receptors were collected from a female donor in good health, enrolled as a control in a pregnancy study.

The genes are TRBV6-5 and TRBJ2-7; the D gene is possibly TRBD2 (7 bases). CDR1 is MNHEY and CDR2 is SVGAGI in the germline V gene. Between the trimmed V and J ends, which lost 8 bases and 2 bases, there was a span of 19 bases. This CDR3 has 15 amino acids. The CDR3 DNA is TGTGCCAGCGGGGGGGGCAGCGTAGGGACCTACGAGCAGTACTTC. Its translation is CASGGGSVGTYEQYF.

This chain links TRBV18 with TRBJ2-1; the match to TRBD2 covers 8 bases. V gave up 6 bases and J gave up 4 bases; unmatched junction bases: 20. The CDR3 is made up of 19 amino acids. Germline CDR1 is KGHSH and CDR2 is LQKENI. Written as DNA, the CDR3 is TGTGCCAGCTCCCACCGTGACCTAAGCGGGAGCGAACATTACAATGAGCAGTTCTTC. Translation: CASSHRDLSGSEHYNEQFF.

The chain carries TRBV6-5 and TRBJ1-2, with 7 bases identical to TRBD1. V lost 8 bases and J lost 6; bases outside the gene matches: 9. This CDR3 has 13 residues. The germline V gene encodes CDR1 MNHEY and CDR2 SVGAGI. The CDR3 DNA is TGTGCCAGCGTACAGGGGCCCCATGATGGCTACACCTTC. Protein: CASVQGPHDGYTF.

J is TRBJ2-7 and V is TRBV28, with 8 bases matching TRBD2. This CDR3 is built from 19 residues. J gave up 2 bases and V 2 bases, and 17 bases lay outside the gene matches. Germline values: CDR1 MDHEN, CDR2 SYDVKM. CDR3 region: CASSLSRGGHRDGTYEQYF. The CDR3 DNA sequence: TGTGCCAGCAGTTTAAGCCGGGGGGGTCATCGGGACGGGACCTACGAGCAGTACTTC.

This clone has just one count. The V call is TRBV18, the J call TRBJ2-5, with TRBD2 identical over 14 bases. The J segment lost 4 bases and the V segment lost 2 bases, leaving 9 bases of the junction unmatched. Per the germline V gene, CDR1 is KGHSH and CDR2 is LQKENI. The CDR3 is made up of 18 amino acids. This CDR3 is CASSPGTSGGLNLETQYF. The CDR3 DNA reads TGTGCCAGCTCACCAGGGACTAGCGGGGGCCTCAATCTAGAGACCCAGTACTTC.

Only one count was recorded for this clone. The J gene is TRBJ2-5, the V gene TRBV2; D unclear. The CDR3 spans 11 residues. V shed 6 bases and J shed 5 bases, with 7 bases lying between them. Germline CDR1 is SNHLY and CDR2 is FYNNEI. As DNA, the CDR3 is TGTGCCAGCAGCCACAAGGAGACCCAGTACTTC. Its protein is CASSHKETQYF.

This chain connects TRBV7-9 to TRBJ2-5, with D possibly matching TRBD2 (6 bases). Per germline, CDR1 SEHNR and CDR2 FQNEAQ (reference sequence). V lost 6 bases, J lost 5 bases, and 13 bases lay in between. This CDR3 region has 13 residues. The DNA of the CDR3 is TGTGCCAGCAGTCGACTAGTCGAGGAGACCCAGTACTTC. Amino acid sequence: CASSRLVEETQYF.

CDR3 coding DNA: TGCAGCGTCCACGGGGAGGATTCCTATGGCTACACCTTC. Protein product: CSVHGEDSYGYTF. The rearrangement uses TRBV29-1 and TRBJ1-2; D remains ambiguous. Germline V gives CDR1 SQVTM, CDR2 ANQGSEA. Trimming cost V 6 bases and J 4 bases, with 15 bases left between them. The CDR3 loop spans 13 amino acids.